A selection of T cell receptor beta chains follows, all from one sample in a study of blood T cell repertoires in COVID-19. Profiled with immunoSEQ multiplex PCR; TCRdb holds only in-frame clones, not every one. The data show around 100,000 clones, 80% to 90% seen once. Sequenced sample: peripheral blood. Every receptor here comes from a woman aged 45-65 years with acute or convalescent COVID-19. CDR3s include the opening cysteine and the closing phenylalanine or tryptophan. A D gene is named only where the DNA matches it firmly. Clone size appears in some rows only: once, few, many, or a class for an expanded clone.

d_gene: TRBD1; v_gene: TRBV4-2; abundance: -; j_gene: TRBJ2-2; CDR3nt: TGTGCCAGCAGCCAAAGACAGGGGTCCACCGGGGAGCTGTTTTTT; CDR3aa: CASSQRQGSTGELFF
d_gene: -; v_gene: TRBV18; abundance: -; j_gene: TRBJ2-7; CDR3nt: TGTGCCAGCTCACCCCTTTCTACCTACGAGCAGTACTTC; CDR3aa: CASSPLSTYEQYF
d_gene: TRBD2; v_gene: TRBV7-2; abundance: -; j_gene: TRBJ2-7; CDR3nt: TGTGCCAGCAGCTTAGCTATAGGGACTATTACCTACGAGCAGTACTTC; CDR3aa: CASSLAIGTITYEQYF
d_gene: -; v_gene: TRBV11-2; abundance: -; j_gene: TRBJ2-7; CDR3nt: TGTGCCAGCAGCTTAGGTCGGTGGGCCAGTTCGCTCCCCTACGAGCAGTACTTC; CDR3aa: CASSLGRWASSLPYEQYF
d_gene: -; v_gene: TRBV5-5; abundance: -; j_gene: TRBJ2-3; CDR3nt: TGTGCCAGCAGCCCGTTTGGTAGAGGGATAGATACGCAGTATTTT; CDR3aa: CASSPFGRGIDTQYF
d_gene: TRBD2; v_gene: TRBV5-1; abundance: -; j_gene: TRBJ2-7; CDR3nt: TGCGCCAGCAGCTTGGTGGTAAAGCGGGGGGTCTACGAGCAGTACTTC; CDR3aa: CASSLVVKRGVYEQYF
d_gene: TRBD1; v_gene: TRBV7-2; abundance: -; j_gene: TRBJ1-1; CDR3nt: TGTGCCAGCAGCCCACGTGCAGGGGGCGCGAACACTGAAGCTTTCTTT; CDR3aa: CASSPRAGGANTEAFF
d_gene: -; v_gene: TRBV30; abundance: -; j_gene: TRBJ1-2; CDR3nt: TGTGCCTGGAGCCGGATGTCTGGAGGTGAAGGCTACACCTTC; CDR3aa: CAWSRMSGGEGYTF
d_gene: TRBD1; v_gene: TRBV7-2; abundance: -; j_gene: TRBJ1-4; CDR3nt: TGTGCCAGCAGCTCCCAACCCCCTCGGACAGGGGCAGGGGAAAAACTGTTTTTT; CDR3aa: CASSSQPPRTGAGEKLFF
d_gene: TRBD2; v_gene: TRBV5-1; abundance: -; j_gene: TRBJ2-5; CDR3nt: TGCGCCAGCAGCTTGGGAGCGGGGGCCCCCCGCGAGACCCAGTACTTC; CDR3aa: CASSLGAGAPRETQYF
d_gene: TRBD1; v_gene: TRBV5-1; abundance: -; j_gene: TRBJ1-2; CDR3nt: TGCGCCAGCAGCTTGGGGGACAGGACTAACTATGGCTACACCTTC; CDR3aa: CASSLGDRTNYGYTF
d_gene: -; v_gene: TRBV7-9; abundance: -; j_gene: TRBJ1-5; CDR3nt: TGTGCCAGCAGCTCGACCGCCATCCGGGAAGACAATCAGCCCCAGCATTTT; CDR3aa: CASSSTAIREDNQPQHF
d_gene: -; v_gene: TRBV7-2; abundance: -; j_gene: TRBJ1-1; CDR3nt: TGTGCCAGCAGCCCGAGGACACGGCCCACTGAAGCTTTCTTT; CDR3aa: CASSPRTRPTEAFF
d_gene: TRBD1; v_gene: TRBV19; abundance: -; j_gene: TRBJ1-5; CDR3nt: TGTGCCAGTACTACGACAGGGAATCAGCCCCAGCATTTT; CDR3aa: CASTTTGNQPQHF
d_gene: -; v_gene: TRBV4-1; abundance: -; j_gene: TRBJ1-1; CDR3nt: TGCGCCAGCAGCCCCACAGACAGAGTAGGTAGGAACACTGAAGCTTTCTTT; CDR3aa: CASSPTDRVGRNTEAFF
d_gene: -; v_gene: TRBV27; abundance: -; j_gene: TRBJ2-1; CDR3nt: TGTGCCAGCAGACCAGGACAGGGAGGGCATTATGAGCAGTTCTTC; CDR3aa: CASRPGQGGHYEQFF
d_gene: -; v_gene: TRBV4-3; abundance: -; j_gene: TRBJ1-5; CDR3nt: TGCGCCAGCAGCCAAGATGCAGGGATCGGTTTAACGTTTCAGCCCCAGCATTTT; CDR3aa: CASSQDAGIGLTFQPQHF
d_gene: -; v_gene: TRBV11-2; abundance: -; j_gene: TRBJ2-3; CDR3nt: TGTGCCAGCAGCCCGGACAGTGAACCTAGCACAGATACGCAGTATTTT; CDR3aa: CASSPDSEPSTDTQYF
d_gene: -; v_gene: TRBV18; abundance: -; j_gene: TRBJ1-6; CDR3nt: TGTGCCAGCTCAAAGCAGGACTTAGTTTCACCCCTCCACTTT; CDR3aa: CASSKQDLVSPLHF
d_gene: -; v_gene: TRBV12-3/TRBV12-4; abundance: -; j_gene: TRBJ1-1; CDR3nt: TGTGCCAGCAGCTCGGACAGTCAGGGAGCTTTCTTT; CDR3aa: CASSSDSQGAFF
d_gene: -; v_gene: TRBV18; abundance: -; j_gene: TRBJ1-2; CDR3nt: TGTGCCAGCTCACCCACCCGGGAGGGCAACTATGGCTACACCTTC; CDR3aa: CASSPTREGNYGYTF
d_gene: TRBD2; v_gene: TRBV24-1; abundance: -; j_gene: TRBJ2-1; CDR3nt: TGTGCCACCAGCCCTAGCGGGAGAAATGAGCAGTTCTTC; CDR3aa: CATSPSGRNEQFF
d_gene: TRBD1; v_gene: TRBV19; abundance: -; j_gene: TRBJ2-1; CDR3nt: TGTGCCAGTAGTGCGGGACAGGGCCCCTACAATGAGCAGTTCTTC; CDR3aa: CASSAGQGPYNEQFF
d_gene: -; v_gene: TRBV7-8; abundance: -; j_gene: TRBJ1-3; CDR3nt: TGTGCCAGCAGCTTAGCGCCACATTACTCTGGAAACACCATATATTTT; CDR3aa: CASSLAPHYSGNTIYF
d_gene: -; v_gene: TRBV28; abundance: few; j_gene: TRBJ1-3; CDR3nt: TGTGCCAGCAGCCCAGGGGACTCTGGAAACACCATATATTTT; CDR3aa: CASSPGDSGNTIYF
d_gene: TRBD1; v_gene: TRBV28; abundance: once; j_gene: TRBJ1-2; CDR3nt: TGTGCCAGCAGTTCCCTGACAGGGAAAATAGAGTATGGCTACACCTTC; CDR3aa: CASSSLTGKIEYGYTF
d_gene: TRBD1; v_gene: TRBV9; abundance: once; j_gene: TRBJ2-7; CDR3nt: TGTGCCAGCAGCGTAGACCCGACAGGGAAATACGAGCAGTACTTC; CDR3aa: CASSVDPTGKYEQYF
d_gene: -; v_gene: TRBV28; abundance: -; j_gene: TRBJ2-7; CDR3nt: TGTGCCAGCAGTTTAATGCGAGTCTACGAGCAGTACTTC; CDR3aa: CASSLMRVYEQYF
d_gene: -; v_gene: TRBV4-2; abundance: -; j_gene: TRBJ1-1; CDR3nt: TGTGCCAGCAGCCAAGACGCTAGACGGTGGAACACTGAAGCTTTCTTT; CDR3aa: CASSQDARRWNTEAFF
d_gene: -; v_gene: TRBV7-6; abundance: -; j_gene: TRBJ1-6; CDR3nt: TGTGCCAGCAGCTTAATGCAGGGATTTAATTCACCCCTCCACTTT; CDR3aa: CASSLMQGFNSPLHF
d_gene: -; v_gene: TRBV25-1; abundance: few; j_gene: TRBJ1-2; CDR3nt: TGTGCCAGCAGTGAATCGGGATTGGGCGGCTACACCTTC; CDR3aa: CASSESGLGGYTF
d_gene: -; v_gene: TRBV30; abundance: once; j_gene: TRBJ2-5; CDR3nt: TGTGCCTGGAGTGTGACAGTTCAAGAGACCCAGTACTTC; CDR3aa: CAWSVTVQETQYF
d_gene: -; v_gene: TRBV3-1/TRBV3-2; abundance: -; j_gene: TRBJ1-3; CDR3nt: TGTGCCAGCAGCGGGGCCGACTCTGGAAACACCATATATTTT; CDR3aa: CASSGADSGNTIYF
d_gene: -; v_gene: TRBV19; abundance: -; j_gene: TRBJ1-5; CDR3nt: TGTGCCAGTAGTATGGACCAGGGCGCACGGCCCCAGCATTTT; CDR3aa: CASSMDQGARPQHF
d_gene: -; v_gene: TRBV7-9; abundance: -; j_gene: TRBJ1-1; CDR3nt: TGTGCCAGCAGGCCCAGGCCCTGGCAGGTGAACACTGAAGCTTTCTTT; CDR3aa: CASRPRPWQVNTEAFF
d_gene: -; v_gene: TRBV6-5; abundance: once; j_gene: TRBJ1-1; CDR3nt: TGTGCCAGCATACTCCAGGCGAACACTGAAGCTTTCTTT; CDR3aa: CASILQANTEAFF
d_gene: -; v_gene: TRBV28; abundance: once; j_gene: TRBJ2-3; CDR3nt: TGTGCCAGCAGTTTAGTAGGTCAGGGCACAGATACGCAGTATTTT; CDR3aa: CASSLVGQGTDTQYF
d_gene: TRBD1; v_gene: TRBV5-1; abundance: -; j_gene: TRBJ1-1; CDR3nt: TGCGCCAGCAGCTTAGACAGGGGAGCTGAAGCTTTCTTT; CDR3aa: CASSLDRGAEAFF
d_gene: -; v_gene: TRBV7-9; abundance: -; j_gene: TRBJ2-1; CDR3nt: TGTGCCAGCAGCCCGACAGACAATGAGCAGTTCTTC; CDR3aa: CASSPTDNEQFF
d_gene: TRBD1; v_gene: TRBV25-1; abundance: -; j_gene: TRBJ2-1; CDR3nt: TGTGCCAGCGGCCGGGACAGGGGAGCTAGGAGCAATGAGCAGTTCTTC; CDR3aa: CASGRDRGARSNEQFF
d_gene: -; v_gene: TRBV6-5; abundance: -; j_gene: TRBJ1-1; CDR3nt: TGTGCCAGCAGTTACTCAGAGTCCACTGAAGCTTTCTTT; CDR3aa: CASSYSESTEAFF
d_gene: -; v_gene: TRBV30; abundance: -; j_gene: TRBJ2-4; CDR3nt: TGTGCCTGCGCGGGGTTAGCCAAAAACATTCAGTACTTC; CDR3aa: CACAGLAKNIQYF
d_gene: -; v_gene: TRBV28; abundance: -; j_gene: TRBJ2-5; CDR3nt: TGTGCCAGCAGTTTATTGGGGGCGGGAGAGACCCAGTACTTC; CDR3aa: CASSLLGAGETQYF
d_gene: -; v_gene: TRBV2; abundance: -; j_gene: TRBJ1-4; CDR3nt: TGTGCCAGCGGGAGGGTAAATGAAAAACTGTTTTTT; CDR3aa: CASGRVNEKLFF
d_gene: -; v_gene: TRBV11-2; abundance: -; j_gene: TRBJ1-3; CDR3nt: TGTGCCAGCAGCCCGGGGGCTGGAAACACCATATATTTT; CDR3aa: CASSPGAGNTIYF
d_gene: TRBD1; v_gene: TRBV7-3; abundance: -; j_gene: TRBJ1-6; CDR3nt: TGTGCCAGCAGCTTAGGTGGGACAGCCAATTCACCCCTCCACTTT; CDR3aa: CASSLGGTANSPLHF
d_gene: TRBD2; v_gene: TRBV4-2; abundance: -; j_gene: TRBJ2-3; CDR3nt: TGTGCCAGCAGCCAAGATTTGGAACTAGCGGGGATGCAGTATTTT; CDR3aa: CASSQDLELAGMQYF
d_gene: TRBD2; v_gene: TRBV7-2; abundance: once; j_gene: TRBJ2-5; CDR3nt: TGTGCCAGCAGCGATGGACTAGCGGGGGGGGAGACCCAGTACTTC; CDR3aa: CASSDGLAGGETQYF
d_gene: TRBD2; v_gene: TRBV11-1; abundance: -; j_gene: TRBJ2-1; CDR3nt: TGTGCCAGCAGCTTAGCTGGGGGGGGGATCTATGAGCAGTTCTTC; CDR3aa: CASSLAGGGIYEQFF
d_gene: -; v_gene: TRBV10-3; abundance: -; j_gene: TRBJ1-6; CDR3nt: TGTGCCATCAGTCCAGGGAACTCACCCCTCCACTTT; CDR3aa: CAISPGNSPLHF
d_gene: TRBD2; v_gene: TRBV6-2/TRBV6-3; abundance: -; j_gene: TRBJ2-5; CDR3nt: TGTGCCAGCAGTTACGTGATAAGCGGGGGTTGGGAGACCCAGTACTTC; CDR3aa: CASSYVISGGWETQYF
d_gene: -; v_gene: TRBV12-3/TRBV12-4; abundance: once; j_gene: TRBJ1-2; CDR3nt: TGTGCCAGCAGTTTAAGGGGCCTGGTAGGCTTC; CDR3aa: CASSLRGLVGF
d_gene: TRBD2; v_gene: TRBV5-6; abundance: -; j_gene: TRBJ2-7; CDR3nt: TGTGCCAGCAGCCTCGGGGCTAGCGGACCCTACGAGCAGTACTTC; CDR3aa: CASSLGASGPYEQYF
d_gene: -; v_gene: TRBV3-1/TRBV3-2; abundance: -; j_gene: TRBJ2-5; CDR3nt: TGTGCCAGCAGCCAAGAGGTCGTGACTCAAGAGACCCAGTACTTC; CDR3aa: CASSQEVVTQETQYF
d_gene: TRBD2; v_gene: TRBV7-8; abundance: -; j_gene: TRBJ2-7; CDR3nt: TGTGCCAGCAGCTTAGCAGCGGGAGGGTACTCCTACGAGCAGTACTTC; CDR3aa: CASSLAAGGYSYEQYF
d_gene: -; v_gene: TRBV14; abundance: -; j_gene: TRBJ2-1; CDR3nt: TGTGCCAGCAGCCAAGCGAGGATGAGGGGGGGCCCCAATGAGCAGTTCTTC; CDR3aa: CASSQARMRGGPNEQFF
d_gene: -; v_gene: TRBV12-3/TRBV12-4; abundance: -; j_gene: TRBJ2-2; CDR3nt: TGTGCCAGCAGTTTAGTACGGGGTGGGGAGCTGTTTTTT; CDR3aa: CASSLVRGGELFF